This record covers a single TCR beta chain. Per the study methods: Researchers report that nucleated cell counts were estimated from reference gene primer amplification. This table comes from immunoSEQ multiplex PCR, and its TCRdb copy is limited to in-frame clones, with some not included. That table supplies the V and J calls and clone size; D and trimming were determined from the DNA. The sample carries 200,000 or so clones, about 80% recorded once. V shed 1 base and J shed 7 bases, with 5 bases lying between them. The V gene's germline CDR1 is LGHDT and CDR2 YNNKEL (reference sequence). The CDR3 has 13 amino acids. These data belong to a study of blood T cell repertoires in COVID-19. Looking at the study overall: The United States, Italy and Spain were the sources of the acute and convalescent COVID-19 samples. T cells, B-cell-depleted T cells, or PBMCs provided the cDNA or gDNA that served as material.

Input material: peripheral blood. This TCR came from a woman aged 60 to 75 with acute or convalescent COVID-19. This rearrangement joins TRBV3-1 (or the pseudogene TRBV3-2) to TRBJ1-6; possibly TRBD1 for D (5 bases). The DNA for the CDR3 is TGTGCCAGCAGCCAAGGGGGCAATTCACCCCTCCACTTT. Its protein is CASSQGGNSPLHF.